A single sample gave rise to the 14 T cell receptor beta chains below, sequenced in a study of early T cells in non-severe SARS-CoV-2 infection (dated by TCRdb to the early 2020s). Receptor amplification or capture employed 5' RACE. TCRdb shows the sequencer as NextSeq 500. TCRdb reran the public reads through fastp at Q25 and MiXCR, keeping productive beta chains. CDR3 protein duplicates are merged, each entry listing the most common genes and DNA. This sample gives over 35,000 distinct CDR3 sequences in total; roughly 6.1% of them show up just once. The ten largest clones capture around 20% of the sample. Sequencing was performed on whole blood, taken at baseline. The receptor set was obtained from an adult who was a healthcare worker with PCR-confirmed SARS-CoV-2 infection or an uninfected control (not recorded which).

This clonotype appeared many times. The rearrangement links TRBV20-1 to TRBJ2-7; D may correspond to TRBD1 or TRBD2 (5 bases each). Germline V gene sequence: CDR1 DFQATT, CDR2 SNEGSKA (reference sequence). The CDR3 is made up of 14 amino acids. Trimming stripped 3 bases from V and 3 bases from J, with 15 bases between. CDR3 region: CSASSGTTNYEQYF. In DNA form, the CDR3 reads TGCAGTGCTAGCTCCGGGACCACCAACTACGAGCAGTACTTC.

This clonotype was detected a few times. The CDR3 loop reads CASSSRETQYF. The DNA for the CDR3 is TGTGCCAGCAGCTCCCGGGAGACCCAGTACTTC. The J gene is TRBJ2-5, the V gene TRBV7-9; D not certain. Germline V lookup: CDR1 SEHNR, CDR2 FQNEAQ (reference sequence). This CDR3 has 11 residues. V lost 4 bases to trimming and J lost 5 bases, with 5 bases between them.

J is TRBJ2-5 and V is TRBV11-2; D gene unclear. V lost 4 bases and J 5 bases, leaving 11 bases between the germline ends. CDR1 SGHAT and CDR2 FQNNGV come from the germline V gene. CDR3 length: 13 residues. CDR3 amino acids: CASSSSYLETQYF. The CDR3 DNA reads as TGTGCCAGCAGCTCATCGTACCTGGAGACCCAGTACTTC.

This clonotype has at least ten counts. V and J are TRBV23-1 and TRBJ2-3, with a possible D match to TRBD1 (6 bases). TRBV23-1 is designated an ORF whose function remains uncertain. V dropped 0 bases and J dropped 4 bases, with 23 bases sitting between them. The CDR3 sequence is 19 residues long. The chain's CDR3 is CASSQSVGFKGDVADTQYF. CDR3 DNA sequence: TGCGCCAGCAGTCAATCCGTCGGTTTTAAGGGGGATGTCGCAGATACGCAGTATTTT.

This clonotype turned up a few times. V usage is TRBV5-4 and J usage is TRBJ2-1; 8 bases line up with TRBD1. The CDR3 extends over 16 amino acids. CDR1 SGHNT and CDR2 YYREEE come from the germline V gene (reference sequence). Trimming removed 1 base from V and 7 bases from J; junction bases left unmatched: 10. This CDR3 reads CASSLTLQGAKNEQFF. The CDR3 DNA sequence: TGTGCCAGCAGCTTGACCCTGCAGGGGGCTAAAAATGAGCAGTTCTTC.

This clonotype was counted many times. The chain joins TRBV6-1 to TRBJ2-1, with 10 bases lining up with TRBD2. This CDR3 region has 15 residues. The V and J ends lost 2 bases and 7 bases, in that order; junction bases with no gene match: 5. CDR1 and CDR2 (germline): MNHNS, SASEGT. The CDR3, as DNA: TGTGCCAGCAGTGAAACTAGCGGGGCCAGAAATGAGCAGTTCTTC. It codes for CASSETSGARNEQFF.

The chain employs TRBV6-2 or TRBV6-3 and TRBJ1-6; D is uncertain. V lost 6 bases and J 7 bases, leaving 7 bases between the germline ends. Germline V gene lookup returns CDR1 MNHEY and CDR2 SVGEGT. The CDR3 contains 12 residues. DNA of the CDR3: TGTGCCAGCAGGAGGGCCAATTCACCCCTCCACTTT. Amino acid sequence: CASRRANSPLHF.

This clonotype was detected ten times or more. The chain uses TRBV12-3 or TRBV12-4 and TRBJ2-7, with a tentative D call TRBD1 (5 bases). This CDR3 contains 14 residues. The V gene lost 8 bases and the J gene lost 5 bases, with 19 bases spanning the gap. CDR3 loop: CASARLSRAHEQYF. The CDR3 nucleotides read TGTGCCAGCGCCCGCCTTTCCAGGGCCCACGAGCAGTACTTC.

The V and J genes are TRBV29-1 and TRBJ2-5; D is possibly TRBD2 (5 bases). The CDR3 is made up of 13 amino acids. The ends were cut back, 7 bases at V and 5 bases at J, with 17 bases in the middle. CDR1 SQVTM and CDR2 ANQGSEA come from the germline V gene. The CDR3 spells CSATAAAGETQYF. DNA for the CDR3: TGCAGCGCCACGGCAGCGGCCGGGGAGACCCAGTACTTC.

This clonotype has only a few counts. The V call is TRBV15, the J call TRBJ2-7; D gene uncertain. There are 14 residues in the CDR3. Germline V gene sequence: CDR1 LNHNV, CDR2 YYDKDF (reference sequence). Trimming shortened V by 1 base and J by 5 bases, and 12 bases separated the two germline ends. The CDR3 DNA follows: TGTGCCACCAGCAGAGGCCAAGGGAAGGACGAGCAGTACTTC. Translated, it gives CATSRGQGKDEQYF. The full variable domain, its missing parts supplied by reference TRBV15 and TRBJ2-7, is DAMVIQNPRYQVTQFGKPVTLSCSQTLNHNVMYWYQQKSSQAPKLLFHYYDKDFNNEADTPDNFQSRRPNTSFCFLDIRSPGLGDTAMYLCATSRGQGKDEQYFGPGTRLTVT.

Concerning this clonotype itself: Just one base apart from a much larger clone, this may be a read error. The gene calls are TRBV7-2 and TRBJ2-7; D not resolved. The CDR3 totals 14 residues. Germline CDR1 SGHTA, CDR2 FQGNSA. Written as DNA, the CDR3 is TGTGCCAGCATCTTAGCCGGTAGCTTCTACGAGCAGTACTTC. Amino acid sequence: CASILAGSFYEQYF.

The V gene is TRBV7-2, the J gene TRBJ1-5, with 8 bases aligning to TRBD1. V was clipped by 5 bases and J by 4 bases; unmatched bases: 13. This CDR3 spans 17 amino acids. Per the germline V gene, CDR1 is SGHTA and CDR2 is FQGNSA. In nucleotides, the CDR3 is TGTGCCAGCAGCCCGCGGGCCGGGACAGGCCCAAATCAGCCCCAGCATTTT. Protein product: CASSPRAGTGPNQPQHF.

The table lists this clonotype with many counts. The V gene is TRBV28, the J gene TRBJ2-1, with D unresolved. CDR1 MDHEN and CDR2 SYDVKM come from the germline V gene. The CDR3 totals 16 residues. Trimming took off 3 bases at V and 0 bases at J, with 12 bases between the two ends. CDR3 nucleotide sequence: TGTGCCAGCAGTTTTTGGGGTCAGAGCTCCTACAATGAGCAGTTCTTC. This sequence encodes CASSFWGQSSYNEQFF.

The rearrangement joins TRBV7-9 to TRBJ2-1; D could derive from TRBD1 or TRBD2 (5 bases each). The CDR3 is 14 amino acids. Germline values: CDR1 SEHNR, CDR2 FQNEAQ (reference sequence). The CDR3 DNA reads as TGTGCTATGCCCGGGGCCCCCCCCTACAATGAGCAGTTCTTC. Translation: CAMPGAPPYNEQFF.